The 11 T cell receptor beta chains reported below all come from one sample, sequenced in a study of T-cell reconstitution after alpha-beta-depleted transplantation in children. As it was prepared, the TCRbeta library received unique molecular identifiers. One entry per CDR3 protein, called by TCRdb with MiXCR from the PCR reads. The profile shows some 460,000 distinct CDR3 sequences, around 16% of them singletons. The sample was PBMCs, mostly from graft donor cells, taken 360 days after TCRalphabeta/CD19-depleted stem cell transplant. The source of these receptors is a boy less than two years old who had a stem cell transplant for Wiskott-Aldrich syndrome, so the T cells may come from the graft donor.

Comment on this clonotype: One end of the junction is discordant with germline, which a read error may explain. The rearrangement links TRBV5-1 to TRBJ2-2; tentatively, D is TRBD2 (6 bases). From germline, CDR1 is SGHRS and CDR2 YFSETQ. The CDR3 runs to 15 residues. The chain's CDR3 is CASRRVGEDTEELFF. CDR3 sequence (DNA): TGCGCCAGCAGACGTGTAGGGGAGGACACCGAGGAGCTGTTTTTT.

V is TRBV12-3 or TRBV12-4 and J is TRBJ2-1; 9 bases are shared with TRBD2. Germline trimming cut 6 bases from V and 6 bases from J; bases unmatched to any gene: 18. The CDR3 is 18 residues long. CDR3 residues: CASRQPGLAYVVGNEQFF. The DNA for the CDR3 is TGTGCCAGCAGGCAGCCGGGACTAGCTTACGTGGTGGGCAATGAGCAGTTCTTC.

The chain combines TRBV6-1 with TRBJ1-6, with 10 bases fitting TRBD1. Germline CDR1 and CDR2: MNHNS and SASEGT. The CDR3 runs 14 residues. The J segment lost 8 bases and the V segment lost 6 bases, leaving 4 bases of the junction unmatched. CDR3 sequence: CASSPGQGYSPLHF. The CDR3 nucleotides are TGTGCCAGCAGCCCGGGACAGGGGTATTCACCCCTCCACTTT.

This clonotype has a handful of counts. DNA for the CDR3: TGTGCCAGCAGTCTGATCAGCCCACAGGGGGCTGGGGCCAACGTCCTGACTTTC. Translating gives CASSLISPQGAGANVLTF. V gene TRBV14 combines with J gene TRBJ2-6; 8 bases line up with TRBD1. The length of the CDR3 is 18 residues. CDR1 and CDR2 (germline): SGHDN, FVKESK. J gave up 2 bases and V 6 bases, and 12 bases lay outside the gene matches.

The rearrangement links TRBV4-3 to TRBJ2-5; D might be TRBD2 (5 bases). V gave up 0 bases and J gave up 2 bases, with 13 bases separating them. The length of the CDR3 is 16 residues. CDR1 is LGHNA, CDR2 YSLEER, per germline. The CDR3 region is CASSQDMGVGQETQYF. CDR3 sequence (DNA): TGCGCCAGCAGCCAAGATATGGGAGTAGGACAAGAGACCCAGTACTTC.

This clonotype was detected a few times. V usage is TRBV7-9 and J usage is TRBJ2-1; the D gene is possibly TRBD1 (5 bases). This CDR3 is built from 15 residues. Trimming took off 5 bases at V and 1 base at J, with 12 bases between the two ends. CDR1 SEHNR and CDR2 FQNEAQ come from the germline V gene (reference sequence). The CDR3 sequence: CASSLNQGSYNEQFF. The CDR3 coding sequence is TGTGCCAGCAGCCTGAACCAGGGATCCTACAATGAGCAGTTCTTC.

The V call is TRBV15, the J call TRBJ2-6, with D tentatively TRBD1 or TRBD2 (6 bases each). Germline V gene lookup returns CDR1 LNHNV and CDR2 YYDKDF (reference sequence). This CDR3 is built from 19 residues. Between the trimmed V and J ends, which lost 1 base and 0 bases, there was a span of 16 bases. The DNA of the CDR3 is TGTGCCACCAGCAGAGTAGGGGGGACCGGAGTCTCTGGGGCCAACGTCCTGACTTTC. The encoded protein is CATSRVGGTGVSGANVLTF.

This clonotype appeared a few times. This chain connects TRBV29-1 to TRBJ2-5; weak D call: TRBD2 (5 bases). V dropped 5 bases and J dropped 1 base, with 11 bases sitting between them. From germline, CDR1 is SQVTM and CDR2 ANQGSEA. The CDR3 sequence is 13 residues long. This CDR3 is CSVSGRVQETQYF. The DNA for the CDR3 is TGCAGCGTTTCTGGGAGAGTCCAAGAGACCCAGTACTTC.

This clonotype was detected a few times. The chain carries TRBV7-2 and TRBJ2-1; 10 bases agree with TRBD2. Germline V CDR1 and CDR2: SGHTA, FQGNSA. This CDR3 region has 16 residues. V lost 5 bases and J lost 4; bases outside the gene matches: 8. This CDR3 reads CASSKGLAVLYNEQFF. DNA for the CDR3: TGTGCCAGCAGCAAAGGACTAGCGGTCCTATACAATGAGCAGTTCTTC.

This clonotype occurred many times. V usage is TRBV7-9 and J usage is TRBJ2-7, with 10 bases that match TRBD1. With 4 bases clipped from V and 4 bases from J, the junction kept 7 bases outside the gene matches. This CDR3 is built from 15 residues. Germline CDR1 is SEHNR and CDR2 is FQNEAQ (reference sequence). CDR3 in DNA: TGTGCCAGCAGCTCCGGGACAGGGGTTGCGTACGAGCAGTACTTC. Translating it yields CASSSGTGVAYEQYF.

Only a few counts were recorded for this clonotype. The chain recombines TRBV5-1 with TRBJ2-3, with D maybe TRBD2 (5 bases). With 2 bases removed from V and 3 bases from J, the gap between germline ends came to 13 bases. Germline CDR1 reads SGHRS; CDR2 reads YFSETQ. This CDR3 region has 15 residues. CDR3 sequence (DNA): TGCGCCAGCAGCTTAGAACTAGGCCGAACAGATACGCAGTATTTT. Protein sequence: CASSLELGRTDTQYF.